This T cell receptor (beta chain) emerged from a study of blood T cells in healthy people across ages. The germline gives CDR1 SGHTA, CDR2 FQGNSA. There are 15 residues in the CDR3. V was trimmed by 1 base and J by 0 bases, leaving 10 bases between them. It was with a sample-barcoded 5' primer and a J-beta primer mix that a second PCR of about 6 to 12 cycles was run. Each CDR3 protein is one row after TCRdb ran MiXCR on the 5' RACE reads. The sample lists 750,000 to 1,000,000 distinct CDR3 sequences, under 35% occurring once. This clonotype has at least ten counts. Its cognate antigen is unknown. Study-wide results and caveats: PBMC samples, being unsorted, prevented any conclusive comparison of naive and antigen-experienced cells.

The same data also contributed to another study, on T cells of mothers and their children. This second report adds: A few healthy Caucasian mothers and their six children were the donors.

The chain recombines TRBV7-2 with TRBJ2-7; D might be TRBD2 (6 bases). The sequence derives from a woman aged 40 to 50 in good health. The sequenced material came from blood. In DNA form, the CDR3 reads TGTGCCAGCAGCTTAGATCAGGACTACTCCTACGAGCAGTACTTC. Translation gives CASSLDQDYSYEQYF.